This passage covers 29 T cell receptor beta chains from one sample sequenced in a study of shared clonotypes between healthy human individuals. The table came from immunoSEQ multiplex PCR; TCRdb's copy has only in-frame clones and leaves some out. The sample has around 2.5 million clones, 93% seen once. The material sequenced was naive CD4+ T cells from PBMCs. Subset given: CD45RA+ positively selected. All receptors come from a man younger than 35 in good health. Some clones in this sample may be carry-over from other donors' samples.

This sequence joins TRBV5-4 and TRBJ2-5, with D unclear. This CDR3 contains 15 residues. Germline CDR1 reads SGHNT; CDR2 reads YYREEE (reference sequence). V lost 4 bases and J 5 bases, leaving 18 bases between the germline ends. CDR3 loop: CASSPNIGSRETQYF. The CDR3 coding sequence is TGTGCCAGCAGCCCAAATATAGGGTCACGGGAGACCCAGTACTTC.

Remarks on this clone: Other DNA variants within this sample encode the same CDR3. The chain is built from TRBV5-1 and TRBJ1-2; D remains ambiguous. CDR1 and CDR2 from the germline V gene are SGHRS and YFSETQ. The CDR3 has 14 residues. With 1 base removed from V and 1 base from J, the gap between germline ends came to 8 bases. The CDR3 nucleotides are TGCGCCAGCAGCTTGAGTACGGGTAACTATGGCTACACCTTC. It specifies CASSLSTGNYGYTF.

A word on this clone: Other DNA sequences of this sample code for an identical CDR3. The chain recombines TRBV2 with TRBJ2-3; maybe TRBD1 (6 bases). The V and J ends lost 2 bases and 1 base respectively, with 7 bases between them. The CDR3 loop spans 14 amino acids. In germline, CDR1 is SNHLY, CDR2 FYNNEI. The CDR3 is CASSEQGRTDTQYF. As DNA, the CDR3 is TGTGCCAGCAGTGAACAGGGGCGCACAGATACGCAGTATTTT.

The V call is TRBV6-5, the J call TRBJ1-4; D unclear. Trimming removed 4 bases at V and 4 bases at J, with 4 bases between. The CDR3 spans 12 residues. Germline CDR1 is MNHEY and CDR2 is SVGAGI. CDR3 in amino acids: CASSFLNEKLFF. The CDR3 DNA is TGTGCCAGCAGTTTCCTTAATGAAAAACTGTTTTTT.

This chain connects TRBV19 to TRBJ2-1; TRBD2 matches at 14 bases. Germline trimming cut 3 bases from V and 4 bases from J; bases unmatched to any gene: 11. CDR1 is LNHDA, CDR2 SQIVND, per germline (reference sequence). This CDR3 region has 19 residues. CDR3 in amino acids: CASSISGQGTSGRYNEQFF. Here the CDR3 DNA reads TGTGCCAGTAGTATCTCGGGACAGGGGACTAGCGGGAGATACAATGAGCAGTTCTTC. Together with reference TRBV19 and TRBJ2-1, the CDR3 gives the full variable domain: DGGITQSPKYLFRKEGQNVTLSCEQNLNHDAMYWYRQDPGQGLRLIYYSQIVNDFQKGDIAEGYSVSREKKESFPLTVTSAQKNPTAFYLCASSISGQGTSGRYNEQFFGPGTRLTVL.

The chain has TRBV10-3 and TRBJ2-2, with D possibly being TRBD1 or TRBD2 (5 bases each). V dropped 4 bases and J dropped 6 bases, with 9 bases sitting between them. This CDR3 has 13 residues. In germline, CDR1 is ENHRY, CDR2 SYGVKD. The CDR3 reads CAISVRDPGELFF. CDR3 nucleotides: TGTGCCATCAGTGTACGGGACCCCGGGGAGCTGTTTTTT.

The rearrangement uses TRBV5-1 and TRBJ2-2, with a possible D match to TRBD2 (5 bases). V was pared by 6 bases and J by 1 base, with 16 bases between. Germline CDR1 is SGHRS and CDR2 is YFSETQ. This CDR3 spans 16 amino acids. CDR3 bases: TGCGCCAGCACCACACAAATACGGGAGAACACCGGGGAGCTGTTTTTT. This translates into CASTTQIRENTGELFF.

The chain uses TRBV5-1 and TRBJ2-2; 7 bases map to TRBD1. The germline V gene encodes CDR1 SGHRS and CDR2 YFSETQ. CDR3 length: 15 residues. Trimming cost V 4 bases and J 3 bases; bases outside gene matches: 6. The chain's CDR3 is CASSPPQGDTGELFF. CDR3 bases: TGCGCCAGCAGCCCTCCGCAGGGGGACACCGGGGAGCTGTTTTTT.

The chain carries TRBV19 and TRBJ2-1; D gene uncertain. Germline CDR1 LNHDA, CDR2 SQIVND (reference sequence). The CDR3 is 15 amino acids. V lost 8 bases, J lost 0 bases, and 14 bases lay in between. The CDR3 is CASRNGQSSYNEQFF. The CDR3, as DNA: TGTGCCAGTCGGAACGGGCAGAGCTCCTACAATGAGCAGTTCTTC.

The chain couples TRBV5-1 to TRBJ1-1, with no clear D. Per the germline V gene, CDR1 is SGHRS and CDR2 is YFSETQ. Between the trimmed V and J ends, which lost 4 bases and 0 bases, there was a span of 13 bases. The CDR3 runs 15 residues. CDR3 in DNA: TGCGCCAGCAGCGCTGCCGCCGCGTTGAACACTGAAGCTTTCTTT. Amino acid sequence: CASSAAAALNTEAFF.

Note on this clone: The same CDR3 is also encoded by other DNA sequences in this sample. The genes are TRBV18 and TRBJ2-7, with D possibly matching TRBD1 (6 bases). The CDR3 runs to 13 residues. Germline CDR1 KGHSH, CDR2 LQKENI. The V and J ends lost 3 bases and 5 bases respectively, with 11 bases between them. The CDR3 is CASSPPGVDEQYF. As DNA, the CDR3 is TGTGCCAGCTCACCCCCAGGGGTGGACGAGCAGTACTTC.

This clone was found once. CDR3 loop: CATSSRGRNEQFF. The CDR3 bases are TGTGCCACCAGCAGTCGAGGGAGAAATGAGCAGTTCTTC. The chain combines TRBV15 with TRBJ2-1, with a tentative D call TRBD2 (5 bases). The CDR3 loop spans 13 amino acids. V lost 3 bases and J lost 7, with 10 bases in between. The V gene's germline CDR1 is LNHNV and CDR2 YYDKDF (reference sequence). The full variable domain, with the rest looked up from reference TRBV15 and TRBJ2-1, is DAMVIQNPRYQVTQFGKPVTLSCSQTLNHNVMYWYQQKSSQAPKLLFHYYDKDFNNEADTPDNFQSRRPNTSFCFLDIRSPGLGDTAMYLCATSSRGRNEQFFGPGTRLTVL.

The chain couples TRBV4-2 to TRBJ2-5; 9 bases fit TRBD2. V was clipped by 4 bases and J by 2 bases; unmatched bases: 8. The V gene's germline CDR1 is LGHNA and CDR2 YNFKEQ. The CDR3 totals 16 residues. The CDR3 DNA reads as TGTGCCAGCAGCCGAAATAGCGGGAGTAGTCAAGAGACCCAGTACTTC. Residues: CASSRNSGSSQETQYF.

CDR3 DNA: TGTGCCAGCTCACCAGTGGGTCAGGGCTCTGGCTACACCTTC. As protein: CASSPVGQGSGYTF. V gene TRBV18 combines with J gene TRBJ1-2, with a weak D call TRBD1 (5 bases). Germline V gives CDR1 KGHSH, CDR2 LQKENI. V dropped 2 bases and J dropped 7 bases, with 14 bases sitting between them. The CDR3 has 14 amino acids.

The CDR3 DNA follows: TGCGCCAGCAGCCAACCACCCGGGGGGAACACTGAAGCTTTCTTT. Translation gives CASSQPPGGNTEAFF. V and J are TRBV4-1 and TRBJ1-1, with D perhaps matching TRBD1 (5 bases). Germline CDR1 is MGHRA and CDR2 is YSYEKL. Trimming shortened V by 2 bases and J by 1 base, and 11 bases separated the two germline ends. This CDR3 has 15 residues.

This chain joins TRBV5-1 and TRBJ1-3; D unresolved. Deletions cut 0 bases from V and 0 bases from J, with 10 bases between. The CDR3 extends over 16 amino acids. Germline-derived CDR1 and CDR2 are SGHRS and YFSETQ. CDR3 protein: CASSLDGSSSGNTIYF. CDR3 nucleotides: TGCGCCAGCAGCTTGGACGGCTCGAGCTCTGGAAACACCATATATTTT.

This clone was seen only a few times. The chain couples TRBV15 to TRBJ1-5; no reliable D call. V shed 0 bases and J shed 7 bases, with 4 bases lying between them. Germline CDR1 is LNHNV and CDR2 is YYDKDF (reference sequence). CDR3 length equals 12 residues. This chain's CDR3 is CATSRDKQPQHF. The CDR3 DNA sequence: TGTGCCACCAGCAGAGATAAACAGCCCCAGCATTTT.

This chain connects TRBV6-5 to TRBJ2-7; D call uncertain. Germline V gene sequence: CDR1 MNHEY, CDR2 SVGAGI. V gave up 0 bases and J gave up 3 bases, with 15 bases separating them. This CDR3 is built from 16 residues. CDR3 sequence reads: CASSYSTAGPFYEQYF. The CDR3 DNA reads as TGTGCCAGCAGTTACTCCACAGCCGGTCCTTTCTACGAGCAGTACTTC.

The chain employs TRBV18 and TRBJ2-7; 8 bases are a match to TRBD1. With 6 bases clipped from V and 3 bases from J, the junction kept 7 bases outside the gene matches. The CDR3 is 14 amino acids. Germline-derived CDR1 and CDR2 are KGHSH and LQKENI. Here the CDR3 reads CASSSATGGYEQYF. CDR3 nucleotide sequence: TGTGCCAGCTCCTCGGCAACAGGGGGCTACGAGCAGTACTTC.

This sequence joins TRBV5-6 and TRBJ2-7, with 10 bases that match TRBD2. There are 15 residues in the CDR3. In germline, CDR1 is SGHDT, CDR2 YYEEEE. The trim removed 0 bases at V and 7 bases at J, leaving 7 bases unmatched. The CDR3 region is CASSLGASGSEEQYF. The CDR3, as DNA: TGTGCCAGCAGCTTGGGGGCTAGCGGGAGCGAAGAGCAGTACTTC.

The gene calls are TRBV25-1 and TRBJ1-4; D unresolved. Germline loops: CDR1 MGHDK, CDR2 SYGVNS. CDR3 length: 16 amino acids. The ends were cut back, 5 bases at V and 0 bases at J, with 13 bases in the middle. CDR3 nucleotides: TGTGCCAGCAGTAAAGGCAGGACTACAACTAATGAAAAACTGTTTTTT. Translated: CASSKGRTTTNEKLFF. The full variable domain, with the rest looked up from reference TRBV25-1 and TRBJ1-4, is EADIYQTPRYLVIGTGKKITLECSQTMGHDKMYWYQQDPGMELHLIHYSYGVNSTEKGDLSSESTVSRIRTEHFPLTLESARPSHTSQYLCASSKGRTTTNEKLFFGSGTQLSVL.

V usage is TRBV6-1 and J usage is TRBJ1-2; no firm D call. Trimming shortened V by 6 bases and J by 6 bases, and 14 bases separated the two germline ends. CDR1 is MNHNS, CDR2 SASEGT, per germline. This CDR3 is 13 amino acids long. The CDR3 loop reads CASSDTGKDGYTF. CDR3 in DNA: TGTGCCAGCAGCGATACGGGCAAGGATGGCTACACCTTC.

This CDR3 is CASSELVGGYGYTF. The CDR3 DNA follows: TGTGCCAGCAGTGAGCTGGTAGGGGGCTATGGCTACACCTTC. The chain carries TRBV2 and TRBJ1-2; D perhaps matches TRBD1 (6 bases). Deletions cut 3 bases from V and 4 bases from J, with 12 bases between. This CDR3 has 14 residues. Germline lookup yields CDR1 SNHLY and CDR2 FYNNEI. The full variable domain, completed using reference TRBV2 and TRBJ1-2, is EPEVTQTPSHQVTQMGQEVILRCVPISNHLYFYWYRQILGQKVEFLVSFYNNEISEKSEIFDDQFSVERPDGSNFTLKIRSTKLEDSAMYFCASSELVGGYGYTFGSGTRLTVV.

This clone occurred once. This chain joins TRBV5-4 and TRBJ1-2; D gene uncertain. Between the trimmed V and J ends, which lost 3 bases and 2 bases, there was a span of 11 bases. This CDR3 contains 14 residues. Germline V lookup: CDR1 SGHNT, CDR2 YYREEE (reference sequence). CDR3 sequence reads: CASSWIGPNYGYTF. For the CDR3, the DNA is TGTGCCAGCAGCTGGATTGGGCCCAACTATGGCTACACCTTC.

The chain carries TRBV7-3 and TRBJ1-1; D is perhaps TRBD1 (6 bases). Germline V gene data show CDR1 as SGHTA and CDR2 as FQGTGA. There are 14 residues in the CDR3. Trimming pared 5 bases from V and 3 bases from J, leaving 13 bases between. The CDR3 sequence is CASSMGATDTEAFF. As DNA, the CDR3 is TGTGCCAGCAGCATGGGGGCGACGGACACTGAAGCTTTCTTT.

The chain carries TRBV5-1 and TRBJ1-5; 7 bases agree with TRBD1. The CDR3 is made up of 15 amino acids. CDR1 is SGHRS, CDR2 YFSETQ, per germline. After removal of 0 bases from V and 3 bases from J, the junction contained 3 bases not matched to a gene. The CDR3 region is CASSLGQGYNQPQHF. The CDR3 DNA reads TGCGCCAGCAGCTTGGGACAGGGATACAATCAGCCCCAGCATTTT. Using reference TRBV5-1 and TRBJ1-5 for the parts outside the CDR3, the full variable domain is KAGVTQTPRYLIKTRGQQVTLSCSPISGHRSVSWYQQTPGQGLQFLFEYFSETQRNKGNFPGRFSGRQFSNSRSEMNVSTLELGDSALYLCASSLGQGYNQPQHFGDGTRLSIL.

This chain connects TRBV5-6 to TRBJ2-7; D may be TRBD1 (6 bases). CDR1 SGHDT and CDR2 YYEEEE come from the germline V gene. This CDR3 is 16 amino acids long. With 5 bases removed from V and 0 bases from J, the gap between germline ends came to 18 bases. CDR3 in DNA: TGTGCCAGCAGGCAACTTCCGGGACAAAGCTCCTACGAGCAGTACTTC. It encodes CASRQLPGQSSYEQYF.

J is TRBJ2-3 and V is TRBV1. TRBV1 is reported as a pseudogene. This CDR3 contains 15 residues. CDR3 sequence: CTSSPRGRGADTQYF. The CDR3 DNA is TGCACCAGCAGCCCTCGGGGTAGGGGGGCAGATACGCAGTATTTT.

This chain's CDR3 is CASSQVSGDRGPYEQYF. CDR3 in DNA: TGCGCCAGCAGTCAAGTTTCCGGGGACAGGGGTCCCTACGAGCAGTACTTC. The chain employs TRBV23-1 and TRBJ2-7, with TRBD1 matching 10 bases. Being an ORF, TRBV23-1 has a function that is uncertain. This CDR3 comprises 17 residues. V gave up 2 bases and J gave up 2 bases; unmatched junction bases: 9.